This record covers a single T cell receptor beta chain. The sample comes from a study of human T cells and chemical hapten exposure. Study background: Alopecia areata, totalis or universalis affected patients who were mostly female.

Time point noted: patch test 1, 2 weeks after DPC sensitization. Treatment here: therapeutic diphenylcyclopropenone sensitization with weekly scalp DPC. Unfractionated whole blood was the source from which total RNA was extracted. Per the authors' pipeline: Across samples, TCR counts had a median of roughly 96,000 and ranged from roughly 23,224 to 690,600. TCRdb used MiXCR to reprocess the RACE reads, holding one entry per CDR3 protein. TCRdb, rather than the study authors, made the V and J calls. The table has roughly 200,000 distinct CDR3 sequences, around 24% seen once. The TCR was taken from a woman aged 45-65 years with alopecia areata. Some clones in this sample may be carry-over from other donors' samples. The material sequenced was whole blood, taken in connection with sensitization to the hapten diphenylcyclopropenone (DPC).

CDR3 sequence (DNA): TGTGCCAGCAGCCCCATCCTGGGCCGTACTAGCGTCGGGGAGCTGTTTTTT. Encoded protein: CASSPILGRTSVGELFF. This sequence joins TRBV6-5 and TRBJ2-2, with TRBD2 identical over 7 bases. The CDR3 spans 17 residues. The V gene end was trimmed by 6 bases and the J gene end by 7 bases; junction bases not matched to a gene: 17. Germline lookup yields CDR1 MNHEY and CDR2 SVGAGI.